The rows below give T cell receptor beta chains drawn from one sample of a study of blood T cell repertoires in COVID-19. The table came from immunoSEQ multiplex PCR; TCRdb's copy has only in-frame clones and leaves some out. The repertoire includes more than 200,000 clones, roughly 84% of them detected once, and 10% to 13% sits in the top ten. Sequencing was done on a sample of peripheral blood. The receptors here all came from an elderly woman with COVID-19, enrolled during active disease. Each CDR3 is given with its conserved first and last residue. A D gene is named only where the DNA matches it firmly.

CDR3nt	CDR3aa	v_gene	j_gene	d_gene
TGCAGTGCTAGTCGGACAGGGGTAGATGGCTACACCTTC	CSASRTGVDGYTF	TRBV20-1	TRBJ1-2	TRBD1
TGTGCCAGCAGCAATCGGGACAGGGGGCCTGGAAACACCATATATTTT	CASSNRDRGPGNTIYF	TRBV11-1	TRBJ1-3	TRBD1
TGTGCCAGCAGCGGGGCAGGGGACGAAAAACTGTTTTTT	CASSGAGDEKLFF	TRBV5-4	TRBJ1-4	NA
TGCAGCGCACGTCATGCAGCAGATACGCAGTATTTT	CSARHAADTQYF	TRBV29-1	TRBJ2-3	NA
TGTGCCTGGTTGTACACAGGGGAAAAACTGTTTTTT	CAWLYTGEKLFF	TRBV30	TRBJ1-4	NA
TGCAGTGCTCTCGGGAATCAGCCCCAGCATTTT	CSALGNQPQHF	TRBV20-1	TRBJ1-5	NA
TGCGCCAGCAGCTTCGGCGGGACAGAAGTATATGGCTACACCTTC	CASSFGGTEVYGYTF	TRBV5-1	TRBJ1-2	TRBD1
TGTGCCAGCAGATTGACAGGGGGCTTAGACATTCAGTACTTC	CASRLTGGLDIQYF	TRBV11-2	TRBJ2-4	TRBD1
TGTGCCAGCAGTTACCAGGGTTCCGGGGAGCTGTTTTTT	CASSYQGSGELFF	TRBV12-3/TRBV12-4	TRBJ2-2	NA
TGCAGCGCTAACAGGGGACAGAAAAATGAAAAACTGTTTTTT	CSANRGQKNEKLFF	TRBV29-1	TRBJ1-4	TRBD1
TGCGCCAGCAGCTCGGAGGGGCGCGGAATCGATGAGCAGTTCTTC	CASSSEGRGIDEQFF	TRBV5-1	TRBJ2-1	NA
TGTGCCAGCTCAACCGGGACAGTGAACACTGAAGCTTTCTTT	CASSTGTVNTEAFF	TRBV18	TRBJ1-1	TRBD1
TGTGCCAGTAGCACTGGAAAGCAGGGGGCAGGGTATGGCTACACCTTC	CASSTGKQGAGYGYTF	TRBV19	TRBJ1-2	TRBD1
TGTGCCAGCAGTGATCCAGGGGACCCCTCTGGAAACACCATATATTTT	CASSDPGDPSGNTIYF	TRBV28	TRBJ1-3	NA
TGTGCCAGCAGTTACTCCCGGGGGGGAAACACCATATATTTT	CASSYSRGGNTIYF	TRBV6-6	TRBJ1-3	NA
TGCGCCAGCAGCTTGGGCCGGGGGGGGCGGATCCCCAATGAGCAGTTCTTC	CASSLGRGGRIPNEQFF	TRBV5-1	TRBJ2-1	TRBD2
TGTGCCAGCTCACCACCGCACAGGTCCGGAGAGACCCAGTACTTC	CASSPPHRSGETQYF	TRBV18	TRBJ2-5	NA
TGTGCCAGCGACAGGGGGTCGGTCACTGAAGCTTTCTTT	CASDRGSVTEAFF	TRBV6-5	TRBJ1-1	TRBD1